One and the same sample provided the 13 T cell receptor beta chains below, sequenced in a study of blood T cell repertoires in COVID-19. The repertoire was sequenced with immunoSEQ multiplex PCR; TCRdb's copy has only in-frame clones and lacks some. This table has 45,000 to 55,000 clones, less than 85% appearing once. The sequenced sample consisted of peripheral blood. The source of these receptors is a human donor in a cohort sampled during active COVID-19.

The CDR3 coding sequence is TGTGCCAGCAGCTTAATGGCGGGGACTTACACCGGGGAGCTGTTTTTT. Translation gives CASSLMAGTYTGELFF. V gene TRBV7-2 combines with J gene TRBJ2-2; D is perhaps TRBD2 (6 bases). The CDR3 runs to 16 residues. The V gene's germline CDR1 is SGHTA and CDR2 FQGNSA. Trimming pared 2 bases from V and 3 bases from J, leaving 13 bases between.

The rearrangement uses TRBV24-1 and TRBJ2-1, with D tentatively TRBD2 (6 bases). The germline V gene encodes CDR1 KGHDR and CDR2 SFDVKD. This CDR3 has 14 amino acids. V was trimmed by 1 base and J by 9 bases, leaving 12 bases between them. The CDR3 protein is CATSDFRVGGEQFF. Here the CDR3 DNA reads TGTGCCACCAGTGATTTTCGGGTGGGGGGTGAGCAGTTCTTC.

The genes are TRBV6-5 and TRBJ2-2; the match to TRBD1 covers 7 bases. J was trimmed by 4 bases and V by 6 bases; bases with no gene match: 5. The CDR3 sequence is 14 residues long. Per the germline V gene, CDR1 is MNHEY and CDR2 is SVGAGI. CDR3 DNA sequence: TGTGCCAGCAGGGACAGGTTAATCACCGGGGAGCTGTTTTTT. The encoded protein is CASRDRLITGELFF.

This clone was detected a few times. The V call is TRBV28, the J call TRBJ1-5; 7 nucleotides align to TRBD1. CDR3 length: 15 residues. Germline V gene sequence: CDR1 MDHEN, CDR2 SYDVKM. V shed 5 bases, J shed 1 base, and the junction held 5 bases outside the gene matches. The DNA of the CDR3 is TGTGCCAGCAGTATCCCAGGGGGGAGCAATCAGCCCCAGCATTTT. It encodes CASSIPGGSNQPQHF.

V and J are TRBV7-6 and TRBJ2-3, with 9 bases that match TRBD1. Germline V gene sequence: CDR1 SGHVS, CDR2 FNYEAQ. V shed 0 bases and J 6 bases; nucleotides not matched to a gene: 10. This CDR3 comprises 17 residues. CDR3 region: CASSLAYPGQGLDTQYF. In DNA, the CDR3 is TGTGCCAGCAGCTTAGCCTATCCCGGACAGGGGCTTGATACGCAGTATTTT.

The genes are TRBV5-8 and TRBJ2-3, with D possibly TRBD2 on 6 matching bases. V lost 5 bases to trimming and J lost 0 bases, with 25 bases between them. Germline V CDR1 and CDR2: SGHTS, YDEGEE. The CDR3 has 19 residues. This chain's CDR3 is CASSFRTTRRESSTDTQYF. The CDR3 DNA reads TGTGCCAGCAGTTTCAGGACGACGCGGAGGGAATCTAGCACAGATACGCAGTATTTT.

The CDR3 DNA reads as TGTGCCATCAGACCCATAACCGGGAACACTGAAGCTTTCTTT. It encodes CAIRPITGNTEAFF. V gene TRBV10-3 combines with J gene TRBJ1-1; D is unclear. V lost 6 bases to trimming and J lost 1 base, with 12 bases between them. The CDR3 has 14 residues. Germline assignment: CDR1 ENHRY and CDR2 SYGVKD.

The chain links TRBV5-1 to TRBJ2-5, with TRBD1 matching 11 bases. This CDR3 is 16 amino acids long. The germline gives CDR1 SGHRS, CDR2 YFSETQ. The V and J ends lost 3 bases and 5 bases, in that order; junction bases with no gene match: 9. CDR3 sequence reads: CASSSAGTGGVETQYF. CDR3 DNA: TGCGCCAGCAGCTCCGCCGGGACAGGGGGTGTGGAGACCCAGTACTTC.

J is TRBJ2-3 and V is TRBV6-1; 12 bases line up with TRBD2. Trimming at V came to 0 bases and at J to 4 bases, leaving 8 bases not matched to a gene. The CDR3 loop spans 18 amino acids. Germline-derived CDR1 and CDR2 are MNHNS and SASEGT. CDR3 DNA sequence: TGTGCCAGCAGTGAAGCGTCACTAGCGGGGGGTAGGGCAGATACGCAGTATTTT. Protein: CASSEASLAGGRADTQYF.

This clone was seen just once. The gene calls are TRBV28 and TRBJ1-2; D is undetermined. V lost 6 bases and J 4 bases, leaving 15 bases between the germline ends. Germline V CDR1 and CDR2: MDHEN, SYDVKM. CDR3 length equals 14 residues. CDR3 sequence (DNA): TGTGCCAGCAGACCTACCCGACAACTCTATGGCTACACCTTC. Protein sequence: CASRPTRQLYGYTF.

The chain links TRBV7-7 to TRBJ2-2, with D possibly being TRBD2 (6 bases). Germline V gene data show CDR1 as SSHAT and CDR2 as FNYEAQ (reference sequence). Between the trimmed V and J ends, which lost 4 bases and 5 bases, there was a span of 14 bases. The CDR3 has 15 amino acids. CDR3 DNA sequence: TGTGCCAGCAGCTCTACGGCCCGGGGGACCGGGGAGCTGTTTTTT. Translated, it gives CASSSTARGTGELFF.

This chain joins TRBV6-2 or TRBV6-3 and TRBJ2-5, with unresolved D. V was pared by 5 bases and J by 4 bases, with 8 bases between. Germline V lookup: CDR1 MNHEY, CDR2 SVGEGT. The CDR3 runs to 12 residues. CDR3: CASSGVAETQYF. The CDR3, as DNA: TGTGCCAGCAGTGGAGTGGCAGAGACCCAGTACTTC.

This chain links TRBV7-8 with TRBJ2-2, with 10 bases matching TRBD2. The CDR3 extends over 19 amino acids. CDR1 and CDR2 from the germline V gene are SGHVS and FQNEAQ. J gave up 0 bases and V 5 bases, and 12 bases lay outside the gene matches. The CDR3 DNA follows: TGTGCCAGCAGCCCGCATCTAGCGGGAGAGAACCCGAACACCGGGGAGCTGTTTTTT. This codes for CASSPHLAGENPNTGELFF. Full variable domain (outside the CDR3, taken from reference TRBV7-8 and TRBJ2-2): GAGVSQSPRYKVAKRGQDVALRCDPISGHVSLFWYQQALGQGPEFLTYFQNEAQLDKSGLPSDRFFAERPEGSVSTLKIQRTQQEDSAVYLCASSPHLAGENPNTGELFFGEGSRLTVL.